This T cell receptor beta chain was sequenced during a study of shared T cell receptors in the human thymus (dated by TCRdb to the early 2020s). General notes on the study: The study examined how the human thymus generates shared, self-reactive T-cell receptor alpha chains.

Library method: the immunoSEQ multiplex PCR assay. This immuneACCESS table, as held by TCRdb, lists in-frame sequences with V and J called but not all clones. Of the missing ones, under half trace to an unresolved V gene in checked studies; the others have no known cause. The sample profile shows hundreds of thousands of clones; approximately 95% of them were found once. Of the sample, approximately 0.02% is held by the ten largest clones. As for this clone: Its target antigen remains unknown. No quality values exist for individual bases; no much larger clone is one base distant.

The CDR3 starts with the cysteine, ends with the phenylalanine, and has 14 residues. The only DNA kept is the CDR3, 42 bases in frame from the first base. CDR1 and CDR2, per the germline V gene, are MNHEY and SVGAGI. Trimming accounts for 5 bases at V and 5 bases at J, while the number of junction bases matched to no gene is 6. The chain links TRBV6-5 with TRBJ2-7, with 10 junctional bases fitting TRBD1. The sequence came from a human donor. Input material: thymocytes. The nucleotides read TGTGCCAGCAGTAGAGACAGGGGGCTCGACGAGCAGTACTTC. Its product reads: CASSRDRGLDEQYF.